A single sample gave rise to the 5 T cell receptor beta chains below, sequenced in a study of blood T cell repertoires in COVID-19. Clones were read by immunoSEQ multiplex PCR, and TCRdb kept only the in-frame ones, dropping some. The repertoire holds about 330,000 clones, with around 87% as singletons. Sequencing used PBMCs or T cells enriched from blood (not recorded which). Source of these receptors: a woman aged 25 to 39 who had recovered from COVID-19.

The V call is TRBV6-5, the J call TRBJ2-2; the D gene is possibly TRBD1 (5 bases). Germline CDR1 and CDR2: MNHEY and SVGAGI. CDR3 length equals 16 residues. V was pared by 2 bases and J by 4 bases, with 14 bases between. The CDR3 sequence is CASSYEPPGSTGELFF. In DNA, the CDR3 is TGTGCCAGCAGTTACGAGCCCCCAGGGTCCACCGGGGAGCTGTTTTTT.

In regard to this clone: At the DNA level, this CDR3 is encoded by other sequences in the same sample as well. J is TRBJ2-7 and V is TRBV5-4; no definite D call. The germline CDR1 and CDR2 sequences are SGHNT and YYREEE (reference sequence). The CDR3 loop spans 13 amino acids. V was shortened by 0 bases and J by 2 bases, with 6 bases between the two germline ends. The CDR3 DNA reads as TGTGCCAGCAGCTTGGGGGCCCCCTACGAGCAGTACTTC. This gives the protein CASSLGAPYEQYF.

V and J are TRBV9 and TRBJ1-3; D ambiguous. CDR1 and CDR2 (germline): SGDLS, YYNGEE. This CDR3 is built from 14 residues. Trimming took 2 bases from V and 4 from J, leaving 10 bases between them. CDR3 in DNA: TGTGCCAGCAGCGTCGGGATTTCAGGAAACACCATATATTTT. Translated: CASSVGISGNTIYF.

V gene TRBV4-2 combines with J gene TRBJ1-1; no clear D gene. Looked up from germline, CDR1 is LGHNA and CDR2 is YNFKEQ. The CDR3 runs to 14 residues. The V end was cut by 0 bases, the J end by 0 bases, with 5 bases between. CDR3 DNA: TGTGCCAGCAGCCAAGACAGTATGAACACTGAAGCTTTCTTT. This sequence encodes CASSQDSMNTEAFF.

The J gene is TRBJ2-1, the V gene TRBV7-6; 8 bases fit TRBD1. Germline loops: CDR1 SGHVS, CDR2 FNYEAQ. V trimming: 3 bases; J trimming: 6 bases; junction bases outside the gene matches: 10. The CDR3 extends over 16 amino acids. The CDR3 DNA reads TGTGCCAGCAGCTTGGGGAGCAGGGGGCTTTTCAATGAGCAGTTCTTC. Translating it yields CASSLGSRGLFNEQFF.